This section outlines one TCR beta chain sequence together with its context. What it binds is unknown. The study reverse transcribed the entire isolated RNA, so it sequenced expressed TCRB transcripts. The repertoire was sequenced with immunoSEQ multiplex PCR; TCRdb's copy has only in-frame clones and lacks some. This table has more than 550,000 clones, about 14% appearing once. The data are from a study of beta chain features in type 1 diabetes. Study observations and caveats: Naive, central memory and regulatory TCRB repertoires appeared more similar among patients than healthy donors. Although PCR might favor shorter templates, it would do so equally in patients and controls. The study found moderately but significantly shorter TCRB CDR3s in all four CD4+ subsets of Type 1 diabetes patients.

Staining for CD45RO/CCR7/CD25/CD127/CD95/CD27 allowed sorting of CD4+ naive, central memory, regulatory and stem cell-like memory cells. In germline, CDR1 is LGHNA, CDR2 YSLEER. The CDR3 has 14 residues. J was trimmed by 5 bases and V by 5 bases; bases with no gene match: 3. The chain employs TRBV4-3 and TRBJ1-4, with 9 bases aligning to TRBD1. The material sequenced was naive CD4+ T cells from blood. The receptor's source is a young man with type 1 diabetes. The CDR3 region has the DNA TGCGCCAGCAGCTTCGGGACAGGGAATGAAAAACTGTTTTTT. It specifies CASSFGTGNEKLFF.